This T cell receptor (beta chain) stems from a study of blood T cell repertoires in COVID-19. Measured with immunoSEQ multiplex PCR; TCRdb has only the in-frame clones, and not every one. The sample carries about 86,000 clones, roughly 78% recorded once. With 7 bases removed from V and 5 bases from J, the gap between germline ends came to 11 bases. CDR1 LGHNA and CDR2 YNFKEQ come from the germline V gene. The CDR3 is made up of 12 amino acids. The chain joins TRBV4-2 to TRBJ1-1, with no clear D. The sequencing input was peripheral blood. The sequence was obtained from an elderly woman with acute or convalescent COVID-19. The CDR3 DNA sequence: TGTGCCAGCAAAAAGAGCGGGACTGAAGCTTTCTTT. Amino acids: CASKKSGTEAFF.